This passage covers 20 T cell receptor beta chains from one sample sequenced in a study of blood T cell repertoires in COVID-19. Sequenced by immunoSEQ multiplex PCR; TCRdb stores in-frame clones only, minus some. The data contain over 100,000 clones, about four fifths of them singletons. Sequencing input: peripheral blood. The receptors come from a woman of 80 years or more with active or convalescent COVID-19.

The rearrangement joins TRBV7-9 to TRBJ2-3, with TRBD2 matching 7 bases. Germline CDR1 and CDR2: SEHNR and FQNEAQ (reference sequence). J was trimmed by 4 bases and V by 3 bases; bases with no gene match: 13. The CDR3 totals 17 residues. The CDR3 DNA reads TGTGCCAGCAGCTTCCCGAGGGACTACGATAGTCCAGATACGCAGTATTTT. Translated, it gives CASSFPRDYDSPDTQYF.

This clone was seen a few times. The chain combines TRBV2 with TRBJ1-4; a weak D match, TRBD1 (5 bases). The germline V gene has CDR1 SNHLY and CDR2 FYNNEI. V dropped 5 bases and J dropped 0 bases, with 13 bases sitting between them. CDR3 size: 16 residues. The CDR3 sequence is CASSFSGPATNEKLFF. The CDR3 coding sequence is TGTGCCAGCAGTTTTTCAGGGCCTGCAACTAATGAAAAACTGTTTTTT.

V usage is TRBV9 and J usage is TRBJ2-7; the D gene is possibly TRBD2 (6 bases). The germline V and J ends were trimmed by 4 bases and 2 bases, with 13 bases remaining between them. CDR1 SGDLS and CDR2 YYNGEE come from the germline V gene. The CDR3 loop spans 14 amino acids. The DNA of the CDR3 is TGTGCCAGCAGCCCCGGGACTCAACCCTACGAGCAGTACTTC. Amino acid sequence: CASSPGTQPYEQYF.

The chain recombines TRBV9 with TRBJ1-6, with 8 positions matching TRBD1. Germline V CDR1 and CDR2: SGDLS, YYNGEE. J lost 9 bases, V lost 0 bases, and 2 bases had no gene match. This CDR3 region has 14 residues. The CDR3 DNA follows: TGTGCCAGCAGCGTAGGGACAGGGTCTTCACCCCTCCACTTT. Amino acids: CASSVGTGSSPLHF.

The genes are TRBV5-4 and TRBJ2-2; TRBD2 matches 16 bases. This CDR3 spans 16 amino acids. The V gene end was trimmed by 4 bases and the J gene end by 6 bases; junction bases not matched to a gene: 3. In germline, CDR1 is SGHNT, CDR2 YYREEE (reference sequence). The CDR3 protein is CASSTGTSGGAGELFF. The CDR3 DNA is TGTGCCAGCAGCACGGGGACTAGCGGGGGGGCCGGGGAGCTGTTTTTT.

This sequence joins TRBV28 and TRBJ2-3; possibly TRBD2 for D (5 bases). Germline CDR1 is MDHEN and CDR2 is SYDVKM. The CDR3 has 14 residues. Trimming shortened V by 6 bases and J by 1 base, and 11 bases separated the two germline ends. The CDR3 region has the DNA TGTGCCAGCAGCACTAGTTCTCGCACAGATACGCAGTATTTT. This codes for CASSTSSRTDTQYF.

The chain employs TRBV7-2 and TRBJ1-1; weak D call: TRBD1 (5 bases). Germline-derived CDR1 and CDR2 are SGHTA and FQGNSA. Trimming removed 7 bases at V and 3 bases at J, with 15 bases between. This CDR3 is 14 amino acids long. The CDR3 protein is CASNRGTDYTEAFF. CDR3 nucleotide sequence: TGTGCCAGCAACCGGGGGACGGATTACACTGAAGCTTTCTTT. Using reference TRBV7-2 and TRBJ1-1 for the parts outside the CDR3, the full variable domain is GAGVSQSPSNKVTEKGKDVELRCDPISGHTALYWYRQSLGQGLEFLIYFQGNSAPDKSGLPSDRFSAERTGGSVSTLTIQRTQQEDSAVYLCASNRGTDYTEAFFGQGTRLTVV.

The chain combines TRBV6-5 with TRBJ2-1; 12 positions match TRBD1. Germline V gene data show CDR1 as MNHEY and CDR2 as SVGAGI. This CDR3 spans 15 amino acids. V dropped 4 bases and J dropped 9; count of bases not matched to a gene: 7. This CDR3 is CASSSCGTGGCEQFF. Written as DNA, the CDR3 is TGTGCCAGCAGTTCATGCGGGACAGGGGGCTGTGAGCAGTTCTTC.

The gene calls are TRBV4-1 and TRBJ2-2; D gene uncertain. V lost 8 bases and J lost 4, with 8 bases in between. CDR1 is MGHRA and CDR2 is YSYEKL in the germline V gene. This CDR3 contains 12 residues. CDR3 loop: CASWSFTGELFF. The CDR3 DNA follows: TGCGCCAGCTGGAGTTTCACCGGGGAGCTGTTTTTT.

The J gene is TRBJ1-1, the V gene TRBV29-1; 7 bases fit TRBD1. This CDR3 has 15 amino acids. CDR1 is SQVTM, CDR2 ANQGSEA, per germline. V trimming: 6 bases; J trimming: 0 bases; junction bases outside the gene matches: 10. The CDR3 sequence is CSVTGETGVNTEAFF. In DNA, the CDR3 is TGCAGCGTCACAGGGGAGACGGGTGTGAACACTGAAGCTTTCTTT.

The rearrangement links TRBV19 to TRBJ1-4, with D unclear. Per the germline V gene, CDR1 is LNHDA and CDR2 is SQIVND (reference sequence). The CDR3 is 15 residues long. V was clipped by 4 bases and J by 7 bases, with 16 bases between them. The CDR3: CASSTAGRPGEKLFF. CDR3 nucleotides: TGTGCCAGTAGTACCGCAGGCCGCCCTGGTGAAAAACTGTTTTTT.

This chain uses TRBV2 with TRBJ1-5, with TRBD1 as a possible D gene (5 bases). V was clipped by 6 bases and J by 0 bases, with 9 bases between them. The CDR3 contains 14 residues. CDR1 and CDR2 (germline): SNHLY, FYNNEI. CDR3 residues: CASREQVSNQPQHF. The CDR3 coding sequence is TGTGCCAGCAGGGAACAGGTTAGCAATCAGCCCCAGCATTTT.

The genes are TRBV9 and TRBJ1-3; 7 bases align to TRBD1. This CDR3 spans 16 amino acids. Germline-derived CDR1 and CDR2 are SGDLS and YYNGEE. Germline trimming cut 3 bases from V and 0 bases from J; bases unmatched to any gene: 6. The CDR3 DNA sequence: TGTGCCAGCAGCGAGAAGGGACAGTTCTCTGGAAACACCATATATTTT. Its protein product is CASSEKGQFSGNTIYF. The complete variable domain, with remaining parts taken from reference TRBV9 and TRBJ1-3, reads DSGVTQTPKHLITATGQRVTLRCSPRSGDLSVYWYQQSLDQGLQFLIQYYNGEERAKGNILERFSAQQFPDLHSELNLSSLELGDSALYFCASSEKGQFSGNTIYFGEGSWLTVV.

V and J are TRBV6-4 and TRBJ1-2; TRBD1 agrees at 7 bases. After removal of 2 bases from V and 7 bases from J, the junction contained 7 bases not matched to a gene. The CDR3 has 14 residues. Germline V gene sequence: CDR1 MRHNA, CDR2 SNTAGT. CDR3 region: CASSDTNRGSGYTF. The CDR3 nucleotides read TGTGCCAGCAGTGACACCAACAGGGGATCTGGCTACACCTTC.

The chain has TRBV7-2 and TRBJ1-5; 8 nucleotides match TRBD1. The V and J ends lost 1 base and 0 bases, in that order; junction bases with no gene match: 8. Per germline, CDR1 SGHTA and CDR2 FQGNSA. The CDR3 consists of 18 residues. Written as DNA, the CDR3 is TGTGCCAGCAGCTTAGTGCTAGCAGGGGGCTATAGCAATCAGCCCCAGCATTTT. As protein: CASSLVLAGGYSNQPQHF.

The V gene is TRBV28, the J gene TRBJ1-5, with 9 bases fitting TRBD1. The CDR3 is 16 residues long. The V segment lost 3 bases and the J segment 2 bases; nucleotides outside the gene matches: 5. Germline CDR1 and CDR2: MDHEN and SYDVKM. The CDR3 nucleotides are TGTGCCAGCAGTTTTAGGACAGGGGTACGCAATCAGCCCCAGCATTTT. This translates into CASSFRTGVRNQPQHF.

The chain links TRBV5-4 to TRBJ2-1, with D possibly matching TRBD1 (6 bases). Between the trimmed V and J ends, which lost 3 bases and 9 bases, there was a span of 16 bases. CDR3 length: 14 residues. Germline V gene data show CDR1 as SGHNT and CDR2 as YYREEE (reference sequence). The CDR3 spells CASSSAVTGSEQFF. The CDR3 region has the DNA TGTGCCAGCAGCTCCGCCGTCACAGGGAGTGAGCAGTTCTTC.

To note about this clone: In the same sample, other DNA sequences code for this CDR3. The chain is built from TRBV28 and TRBJ2-7, with a tentative D call TRBD1 (5 bases). The CDR3 has 12 residues. Trimming cost V 1 base and J 4 bases, with 5 bases left between them. CDR1 and CDR2 (germline): MDHEN, SYDVKM. CDR3 bases: TGTGCCAGCAGTTTATCAGGGTACGAGCAGTACTTC. Translated: CASSLSGYEQYF.

V usage is TRBV18 and J usage is TRBJ1-1; D is perhaps TRBD1 (5 bases). V lost 3 bases to trimming and J lost 4 bases, with 12 bases between them. The CDR3 is 14 residues long. Germline CDR1 KGHSH, CDR2 LQKENI. CDR3 loop: CASSPTVPITEAFF. The CDR3 DNA reads as TGTGCCAGCTCACCGACAGTACCAATCACTGAAGCTTTCTTT. Full variable domain (outside the CDR3, taken from reference TRBV18 and TRBJ1-1): NAGVMQNPRHLVRRRGQEARLRCSPMKGHSHVYWYRQLPEEGLKFMVYLQKENIIDESGMPKERFSAEFPKEGPSILRIQQVVRGDSAAYFCASSPTVPITEAFFGQGTRLTVV.

V is TRBV5-6 and J is TRBJ2-4; D is ambiguous. Per germline, CDR1 SGHDT and CDR2 YYEEEE. Trimming cost V 1 base and J 7 bases, with 15 bases left between them. The CDR3 is 15 amino acids. The CDR3 sequence: CASSLREVSSNIQYF. In DNA, the CDR3 is TGTGCCAGCAGCTTGCGAGAGGTCTCCTCCAACATTCAGTACTTC.